This T cell receptor beta chain was captured by sequencing in a study of cytotoxic CD8 clonotypes in ibrutinib-treated CLL (dated by TCRdb to about 2021). General notes on the study: The cohort included about 15 treatment-naive and eleven to twelve relapsed/refractory patients; under 18 were IGHV unmutated. Responses were partial in around 24 patients and complete in 2; after median approximately 5.5 years follow-up, some 15 stayed in remission and approximately twelve progressed. The response samples were drawn at a median of approximately 11 months into treatment, with a range of roughly 6 to 40 months. An average of about 250,000 productive templates and 80,000 to 100,000 productive rearrangements was obtained per sample. Longitudinal samples were obtainable from about 30% of the 86 participants in the trial. Cryopreserved peripheral blood mononuclear cells were collected at three points: before therapy, at response, and at either sustained remission or disease progression. Patients were still on ibrutinib when every remission and progressive disease sample was collected.

Here is what the overall study found, with its caveats: Sampling times were not matched between patients in sustained remission and patients whose disease was progressing, and lymph node repertoires were not examined. Clonality rose at ibrutinib response, remained stable during sustained remission, and dropped back toward baseline at progression. Public clonotypes were rare and either shrank or stayed stable during treatment, and the rise in clonality at ibrutinib response reflected expansion of private clonotypes. Baseline clonality was found to be higher than that of age-matched healthy donors and was strongly correlated with circulating CD8+ T-cell counts.

A MiSeq instrument was used for deep resolution sequencing, which targeted depths ranging from 1 in 1 million up to 1 in 200,000 T cells, with coverage averaging 10x for each clonotype. The immunoSEQ hsTCRB Kit was used to generate the TCR beta libraries. The study's own analysis went as follows. The data were analyzed with ImmunoSEQ Analyzer and ImmunoSEQ Data Assistant, and V, D and J gene assignments followed IMGT definitions. Clonality, which ranges from 0 to 1, was calculated as one minus the normalized Shannon entropy of productive rearrangement frequencies. Public clonotype analysis was restricted to overrepresented clonotypes comprising at least 0.05% of each patient's repertoire. Some twelve repertoires from age-matched healthy donors, obtained from immuneACCESS, served as clonality controls. In its TCRdb copy, this immuneACCESS table keeps in-frame sequences only and misses some clones. Where compared with another copy, unresolved V genes explain less than half of these, and the others have no known cause. The V and J calls and the clone size are those of that table, but D and trimming were determined from the DNA. Within this sample are some 140,000 clones, with approximately 90% of them counted one time only. Roughly a tenth of the sample is held by the ten biggest clonotypes.

The time point label corresponds to: approximately twelve months on ibrutinib. Roughly 2.2 micrograms of genomic DNA were extracted from cryopreserved PBMCs for TCR beta library preparation. Longitudinal blood samples from CLL patients on ibrutinib monotherapy underwent high-throughput TCR beta sequencing. Patients were enrolled in a phase 2 open-label single-center ibrutinib monotherapy trial. This clone was detected once. Its antigen is still unknown. Base quality data are lacking; no much larger clone is found one base away. This clonotype originated in a human donor with chronic lymphocytic leukemia. The input for sequencing was PBMCs, taken after 12 months of ibrutinib treatment.

The CDR3 here reads CASSQVVDTQYF. The DNA sequence is given as TGTGCCAGCAGCCAGGTGGTAGATACGCAGTATTTT. Here the chain combines TRBV7-2 and TRBJ2-3; too little of a D gene remains to name it. The germline V gene gives CDR1 as SGHTA and CDR2 as FQGNSA. The junction shows trimming of 5 bases on V and 5 bases on J, plus 8 bases between the germline ends. The CDR3 runs 12 residues from the cysteine to the phenylalanine. Just CDR3 DNA is preserved here, 36 bases in frame from base 1.